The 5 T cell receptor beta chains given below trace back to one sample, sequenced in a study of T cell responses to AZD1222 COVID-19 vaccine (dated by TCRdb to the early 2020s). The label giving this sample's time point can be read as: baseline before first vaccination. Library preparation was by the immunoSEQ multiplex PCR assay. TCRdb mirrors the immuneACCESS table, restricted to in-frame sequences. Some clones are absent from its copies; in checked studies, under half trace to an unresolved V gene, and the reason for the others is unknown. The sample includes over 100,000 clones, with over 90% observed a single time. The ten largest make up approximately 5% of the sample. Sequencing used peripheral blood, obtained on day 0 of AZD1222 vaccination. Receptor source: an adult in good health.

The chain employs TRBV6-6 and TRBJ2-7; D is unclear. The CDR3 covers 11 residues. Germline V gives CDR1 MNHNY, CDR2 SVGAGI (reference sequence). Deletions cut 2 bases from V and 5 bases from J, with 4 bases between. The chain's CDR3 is CASSYRDEQYF. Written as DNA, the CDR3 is TGTGCCAGCAGTTACAGGGACGAGCAGTACTTC.

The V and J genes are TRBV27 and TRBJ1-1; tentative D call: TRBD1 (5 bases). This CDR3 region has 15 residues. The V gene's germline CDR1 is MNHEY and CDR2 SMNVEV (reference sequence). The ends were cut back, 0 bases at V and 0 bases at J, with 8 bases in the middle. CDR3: CASSLSGLLNTEAFF. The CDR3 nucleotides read TGTGCCAGCAGTTTATCGGGACTGTTGAACACTGAAGCTTTCTTT.

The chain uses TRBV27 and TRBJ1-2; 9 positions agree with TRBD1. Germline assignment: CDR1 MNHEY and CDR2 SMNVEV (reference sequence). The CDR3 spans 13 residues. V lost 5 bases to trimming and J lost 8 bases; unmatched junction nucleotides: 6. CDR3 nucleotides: TGTGCCAGCAGTGACAGGACAGGGGTAGGCTACACCTTC. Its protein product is CASSDRTGVGYTF.

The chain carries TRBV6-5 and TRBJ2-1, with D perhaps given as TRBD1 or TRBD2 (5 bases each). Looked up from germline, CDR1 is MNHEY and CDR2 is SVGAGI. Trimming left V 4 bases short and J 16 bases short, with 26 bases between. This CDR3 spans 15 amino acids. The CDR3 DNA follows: TGTGCCAGCAGTTCCCCGGGACCCGGCGTAATGAGCACCTTCTTC. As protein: CASSSPGPGVMSTFF.

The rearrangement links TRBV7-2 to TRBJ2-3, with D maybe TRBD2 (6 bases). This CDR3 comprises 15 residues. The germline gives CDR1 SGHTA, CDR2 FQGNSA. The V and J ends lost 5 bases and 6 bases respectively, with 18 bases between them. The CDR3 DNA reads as TGTGCCAGCAGCACTAGCTGGGCGGGCGGGGATACGCAGTATTTT. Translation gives CASSTSWAGGDTQYF. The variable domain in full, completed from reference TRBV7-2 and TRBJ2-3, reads GAGVSQSPSNKVTEKGKDVELRCDPISGHTALYWYRQSLGQGLEFLIYFQGNSAPDKSGLPSDRFSAERTGGSVSTLTIQRTQQEDSAVYLCASSTSWAGGDTQYFGPGTRLTVL.